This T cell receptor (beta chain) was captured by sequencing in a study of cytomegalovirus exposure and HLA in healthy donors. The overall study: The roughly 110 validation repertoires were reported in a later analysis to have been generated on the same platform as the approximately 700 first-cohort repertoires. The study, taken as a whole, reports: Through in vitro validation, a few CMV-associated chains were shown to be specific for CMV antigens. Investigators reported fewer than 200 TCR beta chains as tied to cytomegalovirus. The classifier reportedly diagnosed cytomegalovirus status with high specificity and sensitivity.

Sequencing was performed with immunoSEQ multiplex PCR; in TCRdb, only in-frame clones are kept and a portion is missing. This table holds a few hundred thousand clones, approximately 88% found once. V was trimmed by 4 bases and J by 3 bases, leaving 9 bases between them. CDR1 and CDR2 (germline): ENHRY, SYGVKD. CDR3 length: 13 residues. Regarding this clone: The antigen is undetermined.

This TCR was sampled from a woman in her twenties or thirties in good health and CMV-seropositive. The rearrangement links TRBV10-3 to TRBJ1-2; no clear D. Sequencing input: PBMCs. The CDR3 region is CAISGSADYGYTF. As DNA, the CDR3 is TGTGCCATCAGTGGGTCCGCTGACTATGGCTACACCTTC.